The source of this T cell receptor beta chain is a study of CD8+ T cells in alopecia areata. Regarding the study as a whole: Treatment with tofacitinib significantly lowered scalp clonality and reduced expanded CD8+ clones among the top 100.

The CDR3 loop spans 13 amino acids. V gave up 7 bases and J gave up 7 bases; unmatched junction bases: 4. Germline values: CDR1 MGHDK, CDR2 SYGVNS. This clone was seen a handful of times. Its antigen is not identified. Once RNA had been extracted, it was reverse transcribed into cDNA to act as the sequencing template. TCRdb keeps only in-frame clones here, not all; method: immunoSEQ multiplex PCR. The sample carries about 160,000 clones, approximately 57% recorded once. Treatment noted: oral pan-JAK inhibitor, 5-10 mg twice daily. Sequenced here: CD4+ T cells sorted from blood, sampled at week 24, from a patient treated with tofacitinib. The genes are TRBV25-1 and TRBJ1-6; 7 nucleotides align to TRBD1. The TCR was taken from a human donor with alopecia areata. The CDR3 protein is CASTPGQNSPLHF. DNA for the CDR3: TGTGCCAGCACACCGGGACAGAATTCACCCCTCCACTTT.